These 6 T cell receptor beta chains came from one sample sequenced in a study of blood T cell repertoires in COVID-19. Profiling relied on immunoSEQ multiplex PCR, and the TCRdb table lists in-frame clones only, not all of them. The sample shows 90,000 to 120,000 clones, 90% to 95% of them seen only once. The specimen sequenced was peripheral blood. The origin of the receptors is a woman between 25 and 40 years old with acute or convalescent COVID-19.

V is TRBV2 and J is TRBJ1-2; the match to TRBD1 covers 9 bases. The germline V gene has CDR1 SNHLY and CDR2 FYNNEI. The CDR3 length is 13 residues. With 9 bases clipped from V and 5 bases from J, the junction kept 7 bases outside the gene matches. Here the CDR3 reads CASLPGTGYGYTF. The CDR3 bases are TGTGCCAGTCTTCCAGGGACAGGGTATGGCTACACCTTC.

The CDR3 is CASSPSGVTGSYEQYF. The CDR3 DNA reads as TGTGCCAGCTCACCCTCCGGCGTGACAGGCTCCTACGAGCAGTACTTC. The rearrangement joins TRBV18 to TRBJ2-7; maybe TRBD1 (6 bases). The CDR3 extends over 16 amino acids. The V and J ends lost 3 bases and 0 bases respectively, with 15 bases between them. The germline V gene has CDR1 KGHSH and CDR2 LQKENI.

This clone came up once. The V and J genes are TRBV5-4 and TRBJ1-4; 7 bases match TRBD1. Losses at the gene ends were 9 bases for V and 8 bases for J; bases not matched to a gene: 19. The V gene's germline CDR1 is SGHNT and CDR2 YYREEE (reference sequence). The CDR3 sequence is 16 residues long. CDR3 sequence (DNA): TGTGCCACCCACGGGAGGGGGCGGACGGGGTTAGAAAAACTGTTTTTT. Protein sequence: CATHGRGRTGLEKLFF.

In DNA form, the CDR3 reads TGTGCCAGTAGTATTGGTCGAGCCCACTCCACAGATACGCAGTATTTT. It encodes CASSIGRAHSTDTQYF. The chain recombines TRBV19 with TRBJ2-3, with D uncertain. V was trimmed by 3 bases and J by 2 bases, leaving 15 bases between them. This CDR3 comprises 16 residues. The V gene's germline CDR1 is LNHDA and CDR2 SQIVND (reference sequence).

This chain connects TRBV29-1 to TRBJ2-3; 11 nucleotides match TRBD2. From germline, CDR1 is SQVTM and CDR2 ANQGSEA. The CDR3 extends over 16 amino acids. V lost 3 bases to trimming and J lost 4 bases; unmatched junction nucleotides: 9. The CDR3 DNA follows: TGCAGCGTTGATAGCGTGGGACTAGCGGTCCCAGATACGCAGTATTTT. Protein sequence: CSVDSVGLAVPDTQYF.

The chain joins TRBV18 to TRBJ2-2; 7 bases are a match to TRBD1. The CDR3 spans 15 residues. Trimming removed 4 bases from V and 1 base from J; junction bases left unmatched: 3. The germline V gene encodes CDR1 KGHSH and CDR2 LQKENI. The CDR3 DNA reads as TGTGCCAGCTCACGGGGGACAGTGAACACCGGGGAGCTGTTTTTT. Encoded protein: CASSRGTVNTGELFF.